These 23 T cell receptor beta chains originate from one sample sequenced in a study of control samples from healthy donors and cancer patients. Clones were sequenced by immunoSEQ multiplex PCR, and TCRdb holds only the in-frame ones, with some missing. The sample contains around 200,000 clones, approximately 95% of which appear only once. Sequenced: blood. Receptors were obtained from a man between 18 and 35 years old in good health.

This sequence joins TRBV5-3 and TRBJ1-6; D is unclear. TRBV5-3 qualifies as an ORF whose function is uncertain. The CDR3 runs 14 residues. Trimming cost V 1 base and J 6 bases, with 8 bases left between them. As DNA, the CDR3 is TGTGCCAGAAGCTTGTTTCAGTTTAATTCACCCCTCCACTTT. Translating it yields CARSLFQFNSPLHF.

The chain has TRBV24-1 and TRBJ2-2; unclear D gene. V gave up 3 bases and J gave up 0 bases, with 4 bases separating them. The CDR3 covers 14 residues. Germline CDR1 is KGHDR and CDR2 is SFDVKD. Here the CDR3 DNA reads TGTGCCACCAGTGATAACCCGAACACCGGGGAGCTGTTTTTT. This encodes CATSDNPNTGELFF.

The rearrangement uses TRBV7-2 and TRBJ2-5; D is unresolved. Trimming left V 1 base short and J 2 bases short, with 8 bases between. The CDR3 is 14 residues long. CDR1 is SGHTA, CDR2 FQGNSA, per germline. For the CDR3, the DNA is TGTGCCAGCAGCTTAGTGATGGGACAAGAGACCCAGTACTTC. The encoded protein is CASSLVMGQETQYF.

This chain connects TRBV19 to TRBJ1-4; no clear D gene. Trimming left V 7 bases short and J 6 bases short, with 9 bases between. Germline-derived CDR1 and CDR2 are LNHDA and SQIVND (reference sequence). CDR3 length: 12 residues. CDR3 protein: CASNLGDEKLFF. The CDR3 DNA reads TGTGCCAGTAATCTTGGAGATGAAAAACTGTTTTTT.

The chain has TRBV6-2 or TRBV6-3 and TRBJ1-5; D is undetermined. There are 13 residues in the CDR3. Germline lookup yields CDR1 MNHEY and CDR2 SVGEGT. V was pared by 2 bases and J by 1 base, with 3 bases between. CDR3 bases: TGTGCCAGCAGTTACGGGAGCAATCAGCCCCAGCATTTT. Translation: CASSYGSNQPQHF.

The chain uses TRBV10-3 and TRBJ1-4; D gene ambiguous. Germline CDR1 and CDR2: ENHRY and SYGVKD. The ends were cut back, 0 bases at V and 6 bases at J, with 20 bases in the middle. The CDR3 totals 18 residues. DNA for the CDR3: TGTGCCATCAGTGAGTCGATCTTCGGACTTCTTAGGTATGAAAAACTGTTTTTT. This gives the protein CAISESIFGLLRYEKLFF.

The V call is TRBV7-9, the J call TRBJ1-4, with 7 bases fitting TRBD1. This CDR3 region has 17 residues. CDR1 and CDR2 (germline): SEHNR, FQNEAQ (reference sequence). With 5 bases clipped from V and 8 bases from J, the junction kept 17 bases outside the gene matches. CDR3 protein: CASSQTRGQALEEKLFF. CDR3 coding DNA: TGTGCCAGCAGCCAAACAAGGGGGCAGGCTTTAGAAGAAAAACTGTTTTTT.

The rearrangement links TRBV10-1 to TRBJ2-3; no clear D. The germline gives CDR1 WNHNN, CDR2 SYGVQD (reference sequence). The CDR3 spans 12 residues. V was cut by 2 bases and J by 2 bases, with 2 bases left in between. DNA of the CDR3: TGCGCCAGCAGTGAGCACACAGATACGCAGTATTTT. This encodes CASSEHTDTQYF.

V gene TRBV24-1 combines with J gene TRBJ1-2, with TRBD1 identical over 10 bases. This CDR3 comprises 15 residues. Losses at the gene ends were 7 bases for V and 3 bases for J; bases not matched to a gene: 7. The germline gives CDR1 KGHDR, CDR2 SFDVKD. The CDR3 loop reads CATSEGGTGDYGYTF. CDR3 DNA sequence: TGTGCCACCAGCGAGGGCGGGACAGGGGACTATGGCTACACCTTC.

The J gene is TRBJ2-1, the V gene TRBV7-8, with 7 bases that match TRBD2. V was clipped by 3 bases and J by 0 bases; unmatched bases: 8. The CDR3 runs to 17 residues. CDR1 SGHVS and CDR2 FQNEAQ come from the germline V gene. The CDR3 bases are TGTGCCAGCAGCTTGAGAATACGGGACTACTCCTACAATGAGCAGTTCTTC. Its translation is CASSLRIRDYSYNEQFF.

The chain has TRBV6-5 and TRBJ2-7; D unclear. CDR1 is MNHEY and CDR2 is SVGAGI in the germline V gene. The CDR3 totals 14 residues. V lost 5 bases, J lost 3 bases, and 14 bases lay in between. This chain's CDR3 is CASSPGGVNYEQYF. CDR3 nucleotides: TGTGCCAGCAGTCCGGGTGGGGTCAACTACGAGCAGTACTTC.

The rearrangement links TRBV10-2 to TRBJ2-7; a possible D gene is TRBD1 (6 bases). The CDR3 is 14 residues long. V lost 6 bases, J lost 2 bases, and 14 bases lay in between. CDR1 and CDR2 (germline): WSHSY, SAAADI. The CDR3 DNA follows: TGCGCCAGCAGACCCCAGGGGCCGGCCTACGAGCAGTACTTC. Its translation: CASRPQGPAYEQYF.

This sequence joins TRBV4-2 and TRBJ2-2; D ambiguous. CDR1 is LGHNA, CDR2 YNFKEQ, per germline. CDR3 size: 21 residues. V was clipped by 4 bases and J by 4 bases, with 31 bases between them. The CDR3 protein is CASSPLLVKVRWVKGTGELFF. The CDR3 DNA reads as TGTGCCAGCAGCCCACTTCTTGTTAAGGTGCGATGGGTAAAAGGCACCGGGGAGCTGTTTTTT.

The genes are TRBV18 and TRBJ1-5; the match to TRBD1 covers 11 bases. Germline assignment: CDR1 KGHSH and CDR2 LQKENI. This CDR3 comprises 14 residues. V shed 4 bases, J shed 6 bases, and the junction held 2 bases outside the gene matches. CDR3 coding DNA: TGTGCCAGCTCACGGGACAGGGGGGGTCAGCCCCAGCATTTT. This sequence encodes CASSRDRGGQPQHF.

This clone showed up just once. The chain joins TRBV5-1 to TRBJ1-2; D call uncertain. V was trimmed by 0 bases and J by 6 bases, leaving 12 bases between them. The CDR3 has 14 residues. Per the germline V gene, CDR1 is SGHRS and CDR2 is YFSETQ. CDR3 in DNA: TGCGCCAGCAGCTTGGCCGGGGAGGTTCATGGCTACACCTTC. As protein: CASSLAGEVHGYTF.

The chain is built from TRBV6-5 and TRBJ2-7; no definite D call. CDR1 MNHEY and CDR2 SVGAGI come from the germline V gene. The CDR3 totals 12 residues. V was clipped by 6 bases and J by 2 bases, with 8 bases between them. CDR3 DNA: TGTGCCAGCAGCCCCAATACCTACGAGCAGTACTTC. Its translation: CASSPNTYEQYF.

The chain combines TRBV11-3 with TRBJ2-3, with D tentatively TRBD1 or TRBD2 (6 bases each). Germline loops: CDR1 SGHNT, CDR2 YENEEA. Trimming took 3 bases from V and 4 from J, leaving 11 bases between them. The CDR3 runs 14 residues. The CDR3 nucleotides read TGTGCCAGCAGCTTGGGGGGCTACTCAGATACGCAGTATTTT. This gives the protein CASSLGGYSDTQYF.

J is TRBJ2-2 and V is TRBV19; the D gene is possibly TRBD2 (5 bases). The V end was cut by 5 bases, the J end by 0 bases, with 19 bases between. Per germline, CDR1 LNHDA and CDR2 SQIVND (reference sequence). This CDR3 has 18 residues. CDR3 DNA: TGTGCCAGTAGTCTAGCCGTCGGGCAGCTTACGAACACCGGGGAGCTGTTTTTT. The encoded protein is CASSLAVGQLTNTGELFF. Full variable domain (rest looked up from reference TRBV19 and TRBJ2-2): DGGITQSPKYLFRKEGQNVTLSCEQNLNHDAMYWYRQDPGQGLRLIYYSQIVNDFQKGDIAEGYSVSREKKESFPLTVTSAQKNPTAFYLCASSLAVGQLTNTGELFFGEGSRLTVL.

The chain links TRBV7-2 to TRBJ2-7, with D possibly TRBD1 on 7 matching bases. V was pared by 5 bases and J by 3 bases, with 14 bases between. The CDR3 totals 14 residues. Germline-derived CDR1 and CDR2 are SGHTA and FQGNSA. The CDR3 coding sequence is TGTGCCAGCAGCGGAGGGACAGTTCGCTACGAGCAGTACTTC. Its translation: CASSGGTVRYEQYF.

V is TRBV4-1 and J is TRBJ2-1; 11 nucleotides agree with TRBD2. The CDR3 is 16 residues long. The germline V gene encodes CDR1 MGHRA and CDR2 YSYEKL. V lost 0 bases to trimming and J lost 8 bases; unmatched junction nucleotides: 6. The CDR3 region is CASSQELSGGADEQFF. In nucleotides, the CDR3 is TGCGCCAGCAGCCAAGAGCTTAGCGGGGGGGCCGATGAGCAGTTCTTC.

This chain joins TRBV30 and TRBJ2-3; TRBD2 agrees at 13 bases. V shed 3 bases, J shed 1 base, and the junction held 4 bases outside the gene matches. There are 16 residues in the CDR3. CDR1 GTSNPN and CDR2 SVGIG come from the germline V gene (reference sequence). The CDR3 coding sequence is TGTGCCTGGAGCGACGGGACTAGCGGGGGCACAGATACGCAGTATTTT. Its protein product is CAWSDGTSGGTDTQYF.

V usage is TRBV2 and J usage is TRBJ1-1; TRBD1 matches 8 bases. The CDR3 totals 15 residues. From germline, CDR1 is SNHLY and CDR2 FYNNEI. The trim removed 4 bases at V and 10 bases at J, leaving 14 bases unmatched. CDR3 nucleotides: TGTGCCAGCAGTGTTGACAGGGGAGTACAAGCGTCAGCTTTCTTT. Its protein product is CASSVDRGVQASAFF.

This CDR3 reads CASSQDGGGGLTDTQYF. The CDR3 DNA reads TGTGCCAGCAGCCAAGATGGCGGGGGGGGGCTCACAGATACGCAGTATTTT. The rearrangement joins TRBV3-1 (or the pseudogene TRBV3-2) to TRBJ2-3, with 9 bases lining up with TRBD2. V lost 0 bases and J lost 2; bases outside the gene matches: 6. CDR3 size: 17 residues. Germline CDR1 is LGHDT and CDR2 is YNNKEL (reference sequence).